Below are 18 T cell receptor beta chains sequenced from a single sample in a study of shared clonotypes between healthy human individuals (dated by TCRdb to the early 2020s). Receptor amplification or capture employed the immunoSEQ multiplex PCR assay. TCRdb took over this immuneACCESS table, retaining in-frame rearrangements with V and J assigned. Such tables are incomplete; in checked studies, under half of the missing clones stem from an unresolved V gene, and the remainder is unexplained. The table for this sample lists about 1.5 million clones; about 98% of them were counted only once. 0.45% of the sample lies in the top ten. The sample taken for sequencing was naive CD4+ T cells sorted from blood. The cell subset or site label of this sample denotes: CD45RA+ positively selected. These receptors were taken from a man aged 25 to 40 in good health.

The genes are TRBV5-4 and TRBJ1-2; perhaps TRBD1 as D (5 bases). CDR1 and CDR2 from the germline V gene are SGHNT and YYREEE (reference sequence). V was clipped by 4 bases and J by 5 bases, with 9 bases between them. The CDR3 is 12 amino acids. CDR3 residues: CASSIDSYGYTF. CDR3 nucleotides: TGTGCCAGCAGCATCGACAGTTATGGCTACACCTTC.

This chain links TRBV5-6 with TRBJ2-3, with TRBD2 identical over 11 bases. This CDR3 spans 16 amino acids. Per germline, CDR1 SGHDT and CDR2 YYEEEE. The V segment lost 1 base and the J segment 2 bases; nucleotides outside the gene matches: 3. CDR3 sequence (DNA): TGTGCCAGCAGCTTGCCTAGCGGGAGGCTCACAGATACGCAGTATTTT. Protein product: CASSLPSGRLTDTQYF. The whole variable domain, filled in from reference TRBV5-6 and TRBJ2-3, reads DAGVTQSPTHLIKTRGQQVTLRCSPKSGHDTVSWYQQALGQGPQFIFQYYEEEERQRGNFPDRFSGHQFPNYSSELNVNALLLGDSALYLCASSLPSGRLTDTQYFGPGTRLTVL.

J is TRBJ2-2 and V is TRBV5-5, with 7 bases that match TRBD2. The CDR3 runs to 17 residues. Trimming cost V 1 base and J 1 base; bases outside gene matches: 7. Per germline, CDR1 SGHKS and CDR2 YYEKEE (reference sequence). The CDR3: CASSLSFQRGNTGELFF. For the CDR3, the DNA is TGTGCCAGCAGCTTGTCCTTCCAGCGGGGGAACACCGGGGAGCTGTTTTTT.

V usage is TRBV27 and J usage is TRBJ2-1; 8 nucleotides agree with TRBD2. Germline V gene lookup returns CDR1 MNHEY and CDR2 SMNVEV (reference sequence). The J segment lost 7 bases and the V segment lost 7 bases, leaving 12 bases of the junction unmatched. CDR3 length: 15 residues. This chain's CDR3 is CASTHRASGLNEQFF. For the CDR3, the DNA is TGTGCCAGCACCCATAGGGCTAGCGGGTTGAATGAGCAGTTCTTC.

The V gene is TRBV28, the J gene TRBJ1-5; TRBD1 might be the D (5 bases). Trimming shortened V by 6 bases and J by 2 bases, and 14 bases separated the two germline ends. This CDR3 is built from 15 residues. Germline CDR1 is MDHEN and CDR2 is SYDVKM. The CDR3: CASRLRGEGNQPQHF. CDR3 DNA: TGTGCCAGCAGATTGAGGGGCGAGGGCAATCAGCCCCAGCATTTT.

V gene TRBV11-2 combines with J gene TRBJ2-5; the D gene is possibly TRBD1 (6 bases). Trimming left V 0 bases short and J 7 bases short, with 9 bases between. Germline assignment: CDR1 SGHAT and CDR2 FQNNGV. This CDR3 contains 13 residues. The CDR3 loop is CASSLDQGRTQYF. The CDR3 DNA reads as TGTGCCAGCAGCTTAGACCAGGGGAGGACCCAGTACTTC.

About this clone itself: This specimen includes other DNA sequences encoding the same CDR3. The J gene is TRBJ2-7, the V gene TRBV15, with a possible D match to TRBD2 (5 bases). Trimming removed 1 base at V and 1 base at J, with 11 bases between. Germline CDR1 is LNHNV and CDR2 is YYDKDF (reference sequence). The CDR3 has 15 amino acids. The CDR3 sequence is CATSRGGLVSYEQYF. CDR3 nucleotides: TGTGCCACCAGCAGAGGAGGACTGGTTTCCTACGAGCAGTACTTC.

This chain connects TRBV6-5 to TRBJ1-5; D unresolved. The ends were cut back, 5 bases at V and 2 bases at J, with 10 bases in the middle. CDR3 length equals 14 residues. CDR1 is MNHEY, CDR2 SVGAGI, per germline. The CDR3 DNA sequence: TGTGCCAGCAGTCTGACCTGGGGCAATCAGCCCCAGCATTTT. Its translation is CASSLTWGNQPQHF.

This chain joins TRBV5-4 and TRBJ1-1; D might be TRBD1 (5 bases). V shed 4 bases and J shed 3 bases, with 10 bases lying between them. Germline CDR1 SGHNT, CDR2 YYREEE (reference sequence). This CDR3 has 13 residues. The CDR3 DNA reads TGTGCCAGCAGCAGGGGTCCCGACACTGAAGCTTTCTTT. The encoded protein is CASSRGPDTEAFF.

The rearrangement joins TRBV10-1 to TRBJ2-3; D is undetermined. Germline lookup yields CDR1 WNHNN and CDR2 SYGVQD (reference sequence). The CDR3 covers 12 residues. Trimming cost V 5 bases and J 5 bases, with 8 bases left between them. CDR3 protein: CASSPTVDTQYF. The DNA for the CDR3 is TGCGCCAGCAGTCCGACGGTAGATACGCAGTATTTT.

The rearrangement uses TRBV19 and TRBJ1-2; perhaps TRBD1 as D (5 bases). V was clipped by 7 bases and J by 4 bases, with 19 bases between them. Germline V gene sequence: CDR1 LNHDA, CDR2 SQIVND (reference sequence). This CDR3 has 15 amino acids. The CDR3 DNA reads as TGTGCCAGTACCCCGTTCGGGTCAGGGAGCTATGGCTACACCTTC. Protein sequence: CASTPFGSGSYGYTF.

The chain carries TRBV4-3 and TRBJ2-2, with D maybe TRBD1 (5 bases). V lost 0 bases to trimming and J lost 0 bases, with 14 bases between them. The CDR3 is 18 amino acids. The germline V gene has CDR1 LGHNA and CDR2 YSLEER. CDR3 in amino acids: CASSQDASRAANTGELFF. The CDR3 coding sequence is TGCGCCAGCAGCCAAGATGCGTCCAGGGCCGCGAACACCGGGGAGCTGTTTTTT.

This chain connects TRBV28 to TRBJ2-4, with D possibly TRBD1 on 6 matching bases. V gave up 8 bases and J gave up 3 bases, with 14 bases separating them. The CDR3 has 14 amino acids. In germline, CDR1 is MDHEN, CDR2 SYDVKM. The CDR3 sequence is CASAPTGFKNIQYF. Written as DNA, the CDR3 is TGTGCCAGCGCCCCCACAGGGTTCAAAAACATTCAGTACTTC.

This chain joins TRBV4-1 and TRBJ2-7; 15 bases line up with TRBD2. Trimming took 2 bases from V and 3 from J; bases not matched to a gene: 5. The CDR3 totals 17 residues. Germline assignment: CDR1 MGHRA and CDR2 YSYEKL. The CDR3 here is CASSQRTSGRAVYEQYF. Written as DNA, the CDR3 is TGCGCCAGCAGCCAACGGACTAGCGGGAGGGCAGTCTACGAGCAGTACTTC.

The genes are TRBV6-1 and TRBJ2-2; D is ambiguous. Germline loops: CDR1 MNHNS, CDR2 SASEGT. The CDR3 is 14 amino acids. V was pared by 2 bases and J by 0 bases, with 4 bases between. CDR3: CASSELTNTGELFF. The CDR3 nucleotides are TGTGCCAGCAGTGAACTAACGAACACCGGGGAGCTGTTTTTT.

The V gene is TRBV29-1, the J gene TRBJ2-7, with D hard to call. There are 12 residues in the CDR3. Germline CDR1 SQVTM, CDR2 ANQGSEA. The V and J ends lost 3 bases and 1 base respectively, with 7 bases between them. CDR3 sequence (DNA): TGCAGCGTTGAGGACGAATCCTACGAGCAGTACTTC. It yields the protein CSVEDESYEQYF.

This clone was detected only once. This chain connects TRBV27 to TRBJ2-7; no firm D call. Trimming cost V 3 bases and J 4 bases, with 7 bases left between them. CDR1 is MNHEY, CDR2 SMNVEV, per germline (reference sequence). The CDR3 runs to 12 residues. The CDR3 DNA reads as TGTGCCAGCAGTTTCTATGGGTACGAGCAGTACTTC. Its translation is CASSFYGYEQYF.

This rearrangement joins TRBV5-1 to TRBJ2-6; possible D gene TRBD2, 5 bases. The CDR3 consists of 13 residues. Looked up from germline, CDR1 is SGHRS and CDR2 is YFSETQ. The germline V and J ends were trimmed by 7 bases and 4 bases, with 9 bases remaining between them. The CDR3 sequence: CASGPGGANVLTF. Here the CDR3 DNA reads TGCGCCAGCGGTCCGGGAGGGGCCAACGTCCTGACTTTC.